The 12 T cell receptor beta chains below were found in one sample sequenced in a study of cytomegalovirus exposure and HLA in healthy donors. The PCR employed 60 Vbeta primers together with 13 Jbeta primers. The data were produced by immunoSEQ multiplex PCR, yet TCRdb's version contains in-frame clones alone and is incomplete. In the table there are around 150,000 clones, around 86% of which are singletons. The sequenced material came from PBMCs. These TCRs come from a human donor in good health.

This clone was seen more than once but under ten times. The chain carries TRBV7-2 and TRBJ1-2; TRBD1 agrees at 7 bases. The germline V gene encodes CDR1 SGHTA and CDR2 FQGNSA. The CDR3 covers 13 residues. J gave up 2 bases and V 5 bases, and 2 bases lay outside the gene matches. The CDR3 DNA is TGTGCCAGCAGCCCGACAGGGAACTATGGCTACACCTTC. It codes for CASSPTGNYGYTF.

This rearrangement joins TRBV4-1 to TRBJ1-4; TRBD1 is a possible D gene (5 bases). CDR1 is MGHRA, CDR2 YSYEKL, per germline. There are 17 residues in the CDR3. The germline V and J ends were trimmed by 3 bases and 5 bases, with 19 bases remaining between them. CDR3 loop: CASSQPTDSRKNEKLFF. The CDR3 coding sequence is TGCGCCAGCAGCCAGCCCACCGACAGTCGGAAAAATGAAAAACTGTTTTTT.

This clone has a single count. In DNA form, the CDR3 reads TGTGCCAGCTCACCAACCGGGACTAGCGGAAAAGAGACCCAGTACTTC. Translation gives CASSPTGTSGKETQYF. The rearrangement links TRBV18 to TRBJ2-5, with TRBD2 matching 11 bases. The junction had 5 bases not matched to a gene; V was cut back by 2 bases and J by 3 bases. Germline lookup yields CDR1 KGHSH and CDR2 LQKENI. This CDR3 is 16 amino acids long.

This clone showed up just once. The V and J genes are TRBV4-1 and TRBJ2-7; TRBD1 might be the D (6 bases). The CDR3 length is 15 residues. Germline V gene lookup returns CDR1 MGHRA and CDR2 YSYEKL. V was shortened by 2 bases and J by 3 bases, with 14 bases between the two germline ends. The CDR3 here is CASSQRGQGNYEQYF. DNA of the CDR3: TGCGCCAGCAGCCAACGTGGTCAGGGGAACTACGAGCAGTACTTC.

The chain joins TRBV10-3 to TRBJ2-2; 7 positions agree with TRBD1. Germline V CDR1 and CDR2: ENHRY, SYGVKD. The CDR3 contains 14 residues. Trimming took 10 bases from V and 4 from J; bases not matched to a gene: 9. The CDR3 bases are TGTGCCACCGATTCCAGGGGGTCCACCGGGGAGCTGTTTTTT. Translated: CATDSRGSTGELFF.

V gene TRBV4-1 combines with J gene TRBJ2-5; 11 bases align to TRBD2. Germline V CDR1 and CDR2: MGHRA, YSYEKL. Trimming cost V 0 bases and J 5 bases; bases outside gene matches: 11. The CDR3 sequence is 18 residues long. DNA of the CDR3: TGCGCCAGCAGCCAAGATGCGGCGGGACTAGCGGCCCGGGAGACCCAGTACTTC. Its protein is CASSQDAAGLAARETQYF.

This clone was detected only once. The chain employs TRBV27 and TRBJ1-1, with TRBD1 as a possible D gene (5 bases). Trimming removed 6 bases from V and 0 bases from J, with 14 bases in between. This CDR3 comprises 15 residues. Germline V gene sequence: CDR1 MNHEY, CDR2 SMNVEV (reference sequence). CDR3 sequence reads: CASSPTRGVNTEAFF. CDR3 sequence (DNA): TGTGCCAGCAGCCCAACAAGGGGCGTGAACACTGAAGCTTTCTTT.

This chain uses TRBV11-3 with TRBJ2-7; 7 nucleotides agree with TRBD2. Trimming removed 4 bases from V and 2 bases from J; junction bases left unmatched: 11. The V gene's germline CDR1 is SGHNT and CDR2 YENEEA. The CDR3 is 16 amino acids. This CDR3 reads CASSSGEGGTTYEQYF. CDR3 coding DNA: TGTGCCAGCAGCTCCGGGGAGGGTGGTACTACCTACGAGCAGTACTTC.

CDR3 in DNA: TGCAGTGCGGGCGGGGGCGATACGCAGTATTTT. Protein product: CSAGGGDTQYF. The chain uses TRBV20-1 and TRBJ2-3; a possible D gene is TRBD2 (7 bases). Trimming took off 6 bases at V and 6 bases at J, with 10 bases between the two ends. The germline gives CDR1 DFQATT, CDR2 SNEGSKA (reference sequence). The CDR3 runs to 11 residues.

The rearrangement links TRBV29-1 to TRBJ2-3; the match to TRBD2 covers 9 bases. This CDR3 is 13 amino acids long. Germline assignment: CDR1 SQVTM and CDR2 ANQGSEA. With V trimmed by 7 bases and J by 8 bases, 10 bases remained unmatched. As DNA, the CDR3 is TGCAGCGGAGAAGGGACTAGCCTGGGTACGCAGTATTTT. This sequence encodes CSGEGTSLGTQYF.

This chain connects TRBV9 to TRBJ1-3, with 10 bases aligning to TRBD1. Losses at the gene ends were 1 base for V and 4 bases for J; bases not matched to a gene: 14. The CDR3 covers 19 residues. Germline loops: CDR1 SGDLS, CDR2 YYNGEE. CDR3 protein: CASSVKIGTGVPVGNTIYF. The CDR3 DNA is TGTGCCAGCAGCGTAAAGATCGGGACAGGGGTACCCGTAGGAAACACCATATATTTT.

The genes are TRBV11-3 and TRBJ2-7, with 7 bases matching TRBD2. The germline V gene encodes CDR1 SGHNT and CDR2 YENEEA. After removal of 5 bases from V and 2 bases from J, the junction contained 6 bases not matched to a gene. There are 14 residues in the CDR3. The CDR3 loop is CASSPGRGTYEQYF. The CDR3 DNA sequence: TGTGCCAGCAGCCCCGGGCGGGGGACCTACGAGCAGTACTTC.